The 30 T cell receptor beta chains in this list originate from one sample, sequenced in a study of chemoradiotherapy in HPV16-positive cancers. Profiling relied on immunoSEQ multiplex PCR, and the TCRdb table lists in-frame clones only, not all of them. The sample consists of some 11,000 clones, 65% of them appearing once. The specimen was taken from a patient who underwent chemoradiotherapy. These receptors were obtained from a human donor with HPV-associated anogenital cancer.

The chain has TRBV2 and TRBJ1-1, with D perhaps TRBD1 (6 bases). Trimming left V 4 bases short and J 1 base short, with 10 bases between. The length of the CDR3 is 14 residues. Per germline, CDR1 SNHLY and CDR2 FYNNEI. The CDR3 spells CASSAGTPNTEAFF. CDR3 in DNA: TGTGCCAGCAGTGCCGGGACACCGAACACTGAAGCTTTCTTT.

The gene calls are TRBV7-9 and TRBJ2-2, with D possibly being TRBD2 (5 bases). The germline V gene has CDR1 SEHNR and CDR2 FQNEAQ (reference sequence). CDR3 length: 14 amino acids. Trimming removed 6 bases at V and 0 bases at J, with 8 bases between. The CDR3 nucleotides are TGTGCCAGCAGGGGAGATGCGAACACCGGGGAGCTGTTTTTT. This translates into CASRGDANTGELFF.

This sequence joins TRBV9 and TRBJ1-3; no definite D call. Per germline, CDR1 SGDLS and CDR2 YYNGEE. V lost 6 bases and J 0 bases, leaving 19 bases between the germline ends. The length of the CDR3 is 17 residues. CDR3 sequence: CASISPRAQRSGNTIYF. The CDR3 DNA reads TGTGCCAGCATTTCTCCTAGGGCACAGCGCTCTGGAAACACCATATATTTT.

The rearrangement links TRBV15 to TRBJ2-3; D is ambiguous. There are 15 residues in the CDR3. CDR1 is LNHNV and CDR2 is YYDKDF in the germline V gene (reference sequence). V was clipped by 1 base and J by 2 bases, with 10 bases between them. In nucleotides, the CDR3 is TGTGCCACCAGCAGAGTTCAGTTCCACACAGATACGCAGTATTTT. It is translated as CATSRVQFHTDTQYF.

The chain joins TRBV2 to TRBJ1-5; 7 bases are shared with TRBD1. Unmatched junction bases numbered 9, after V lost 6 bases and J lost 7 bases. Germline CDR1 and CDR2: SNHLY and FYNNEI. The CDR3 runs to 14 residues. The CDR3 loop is CASRRDRAGQPQHF. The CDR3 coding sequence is TGTGCCAGCAGAAGAGACAGGGCAGGCCAGCCCCAGCATTTT. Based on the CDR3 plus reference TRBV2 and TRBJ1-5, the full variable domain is EPEVTQTPSHQVTQMGQEVILRCVPISNHLYFYWYRQILGQKVEFLVSFYNNEISEKSEIFDDQFSVERPDGSNFTLKIRSTKLEDSAMYFCASRRDRAGQPQHFGDGTRLSIL.

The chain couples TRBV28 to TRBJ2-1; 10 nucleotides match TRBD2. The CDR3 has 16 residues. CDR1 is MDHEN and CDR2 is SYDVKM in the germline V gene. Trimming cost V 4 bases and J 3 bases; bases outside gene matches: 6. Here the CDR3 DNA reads TGTGCCAGCAGTTCCATCACTAGCGGGAACTACAATGAGCAGTTCTTC. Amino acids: CASSSITSGNYNEQFF.

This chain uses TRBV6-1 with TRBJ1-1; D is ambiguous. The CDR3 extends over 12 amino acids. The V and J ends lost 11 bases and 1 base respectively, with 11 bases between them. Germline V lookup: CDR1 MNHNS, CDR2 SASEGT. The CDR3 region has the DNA TGTGCCGCGGACCGAGGGAACACTGAAGCTTTCTTT. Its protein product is CAADRGNTEAFF.

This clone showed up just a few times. The CDR3 is CASSSEGANEKLFF. The CDR3 nucleotides read TGTGCCAGCAGCTCCGAAGGGGCCAATGAAAAACTGTTTTTT. The chain combines TRBV7-9 with TRBJ1-4, with D perhaps TRBD1 (5 bases). The germline V gene has CDR1 SEHNR and CDR2 FQNEAQ (reference sequence). This CDR3 is built from 14 residues. V lost 4 bases and J 5 bases, leaving 11 bases between the germline ends.

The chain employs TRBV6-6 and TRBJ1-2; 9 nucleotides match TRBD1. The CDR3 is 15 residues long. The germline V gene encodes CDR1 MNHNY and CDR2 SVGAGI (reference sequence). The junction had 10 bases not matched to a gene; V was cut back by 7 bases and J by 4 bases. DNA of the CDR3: TGTGCCAGCACCAACACAGGGGGCGAGAGCTATGGCTACACCTTC. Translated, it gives CASTNTGGESYGYTF.

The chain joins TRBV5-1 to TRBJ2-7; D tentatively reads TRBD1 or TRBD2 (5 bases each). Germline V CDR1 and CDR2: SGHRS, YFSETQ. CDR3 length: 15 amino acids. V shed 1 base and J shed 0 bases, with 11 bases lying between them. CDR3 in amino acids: CASSLIAGSSYEQYF. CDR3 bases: TGCGCCAGCAGCTTGATAGCAGGGAGCTCCTACGAGCAGTACTTC.

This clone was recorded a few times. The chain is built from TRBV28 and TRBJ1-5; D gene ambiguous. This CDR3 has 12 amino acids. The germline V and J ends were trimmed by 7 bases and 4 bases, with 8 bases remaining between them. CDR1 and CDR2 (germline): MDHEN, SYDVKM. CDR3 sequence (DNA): TGTGCCAGCACCCGGTGGAATCAGCCCCAGCATTTT. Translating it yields CASTRWNQPQHF.

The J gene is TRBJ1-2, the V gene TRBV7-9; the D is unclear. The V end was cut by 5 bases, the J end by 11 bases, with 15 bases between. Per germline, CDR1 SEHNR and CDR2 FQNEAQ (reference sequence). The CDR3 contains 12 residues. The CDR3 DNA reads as TGTGCCAGCAGCCCGGGCATGAGTGGGTACACCTTC. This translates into CASSPGMSGYTF.

DNA for the CDR3: TGTGCCAGCAGCCCAGGAGGGCGTAGCAATCAGCCCCAGCATTTT. It is translated as CASSPGGRSNQPQHF. The rearrangement uses TRBV5-8 and TRBJ1-5; D call uncertain. The CDR3 runs 15 residues. Germline V gene sequence: CDR1 SGHTS, CDR2 YDEGEE. The V gene lost 4 bases and the J gene lost 0 bases, with 11 bases spanning the gap.

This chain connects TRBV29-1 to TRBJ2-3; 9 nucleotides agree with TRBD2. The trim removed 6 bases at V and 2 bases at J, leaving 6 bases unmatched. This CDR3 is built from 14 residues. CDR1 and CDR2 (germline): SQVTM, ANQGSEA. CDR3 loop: CSVPASGNTDTQYF. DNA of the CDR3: TGCAGCGTCCCCGCTAGCGGGAACACAGATACGCAGTATTTT.

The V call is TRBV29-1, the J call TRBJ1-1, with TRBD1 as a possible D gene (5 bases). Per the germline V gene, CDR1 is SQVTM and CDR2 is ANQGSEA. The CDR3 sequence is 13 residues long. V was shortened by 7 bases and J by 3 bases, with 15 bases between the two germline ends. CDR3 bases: TGCAGCGCCGCACGGGGGGGGGACACTGAAGCTTTCTTT. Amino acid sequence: CSAARGGDTEAFF.

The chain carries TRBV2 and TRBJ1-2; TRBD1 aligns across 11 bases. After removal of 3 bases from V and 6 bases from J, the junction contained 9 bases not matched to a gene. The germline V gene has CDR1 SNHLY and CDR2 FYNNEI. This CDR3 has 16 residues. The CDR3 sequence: CASSDPTGTGGNGYTF. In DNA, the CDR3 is TGTGCCAGCAGTGACCCAACCGGGACAGGGGGTAATGGCTACACCTTC.

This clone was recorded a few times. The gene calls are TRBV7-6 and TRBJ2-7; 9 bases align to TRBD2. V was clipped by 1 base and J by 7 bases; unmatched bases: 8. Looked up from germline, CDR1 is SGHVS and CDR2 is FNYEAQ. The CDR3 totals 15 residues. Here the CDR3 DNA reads TGTGCCAGCAGCTTAGAGATTAGCGGGAGTCAGGAGCAGTACTTC. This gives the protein CASSLEISGSQEQYF. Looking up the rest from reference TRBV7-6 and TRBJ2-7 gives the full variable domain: GAGVSQSPRYKVTKRGQDVALRCDPISGHVSLYWYRQALGQGPEFLTYFNYEAQQDKSGLPNDRFSAERPEGSISTLTIQRTEQRDSAMYRCASSLEISGSQEQYFGPGTRLTVT.

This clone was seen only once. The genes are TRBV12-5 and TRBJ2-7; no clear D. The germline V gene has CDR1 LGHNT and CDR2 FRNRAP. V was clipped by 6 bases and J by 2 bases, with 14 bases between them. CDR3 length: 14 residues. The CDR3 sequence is CASGLTGIPYEQYF. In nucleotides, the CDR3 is TGTGCTAGTGGCCTCACCGGCATACCCTACGAGCAGTACTTC.

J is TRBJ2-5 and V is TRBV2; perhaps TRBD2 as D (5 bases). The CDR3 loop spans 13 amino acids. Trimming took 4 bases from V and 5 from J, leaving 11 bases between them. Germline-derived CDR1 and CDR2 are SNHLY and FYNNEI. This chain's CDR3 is CASSVARGETQYF. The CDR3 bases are TGTGCCAGCAGTGTAGCCAGAGGGGAGACCCAGTACTTC. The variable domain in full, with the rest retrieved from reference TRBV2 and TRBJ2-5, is EPEVTQTPSHQVTQMGQEVILRCVPISNHLYFYWYRQILGQKVEFLVSFYNNEISEKSEIFDDQFSVERPDGSNFTLKIRSTKLEDSAMYFCASSVARGETQYFGPGTRLLVL.

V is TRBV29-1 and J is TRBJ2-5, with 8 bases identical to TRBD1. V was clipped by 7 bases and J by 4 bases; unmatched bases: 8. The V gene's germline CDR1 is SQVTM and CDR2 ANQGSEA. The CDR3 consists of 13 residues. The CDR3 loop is CSAGQGMGETQYF. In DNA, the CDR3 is TGCAGCGCAGGACAGGGTATGGGAGAGACCCAGTACTTC.

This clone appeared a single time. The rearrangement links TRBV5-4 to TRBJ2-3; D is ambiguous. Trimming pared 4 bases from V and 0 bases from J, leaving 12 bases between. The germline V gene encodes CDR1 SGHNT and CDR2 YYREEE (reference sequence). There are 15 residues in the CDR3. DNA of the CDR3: TGTGCCAGCAGCCCGTTCTCCACTAGCACAGATACGCAGTATTTT. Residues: CASSPFSTSTDTQYF.

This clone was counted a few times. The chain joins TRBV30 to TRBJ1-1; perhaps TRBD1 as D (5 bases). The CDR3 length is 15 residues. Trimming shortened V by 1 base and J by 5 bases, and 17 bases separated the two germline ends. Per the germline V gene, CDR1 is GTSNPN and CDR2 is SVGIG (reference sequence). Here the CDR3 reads CAWSAGGGLRTEAFF. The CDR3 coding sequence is TGTGCCTGGAGTGCGGGGGGGGGTTTAAGGACTGAAGCTTTCTTT.

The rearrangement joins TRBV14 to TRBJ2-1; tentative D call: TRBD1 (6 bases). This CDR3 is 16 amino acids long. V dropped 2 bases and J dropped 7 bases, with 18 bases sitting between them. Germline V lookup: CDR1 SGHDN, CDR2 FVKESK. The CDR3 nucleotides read TGTGCCAGCAGCCAAATACAGGGTTCCTGGGGGAATGAGCAGTTCTTC. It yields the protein CASSQIQGSWGNEQFF.

CDR3 DNA sequence: TGCGCCAGCAGCCAATCCGGCTATGTCACAGATACGCAGTATTTT. Its protein is CASSQSGYVTDTQYF. The chain couples TRBV4-1 to TRBJ2-3, with D unresolved. Trimming removed 2 bases from V and 2 bases from J, with 11 bases in between. The germline V gene has CDR1 MGHRA and CDR2 YSYEKL. This CDR3 region has 15 residues.

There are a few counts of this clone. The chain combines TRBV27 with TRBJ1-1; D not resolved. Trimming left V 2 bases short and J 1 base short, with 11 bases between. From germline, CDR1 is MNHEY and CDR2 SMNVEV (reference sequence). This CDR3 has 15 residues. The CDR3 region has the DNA TGTGCCAGCAGTTTAGGACCGGGCCCGAACACTGAAGCTTTCTTT. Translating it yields CASSLGPGPNTEAFF.

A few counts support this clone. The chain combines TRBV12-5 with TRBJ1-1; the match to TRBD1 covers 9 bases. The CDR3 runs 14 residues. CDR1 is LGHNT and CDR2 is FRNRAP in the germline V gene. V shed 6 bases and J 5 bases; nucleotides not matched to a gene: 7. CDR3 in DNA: TGTGCTAGTGGCAGAGGACAGGGGAGGACTGAAGCTTTCTTT. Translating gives CASGRGQGRTEAFF. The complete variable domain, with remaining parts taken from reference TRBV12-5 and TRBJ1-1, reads DARVTQTPRHKVTEMGQEVTMRCQPILGHNTVFWYRQTMMQGLELLAYFRNRAPLDDSGMPKDRFSAEMPDATLATLKIQPSEPRDSAVYFCASGRGQGRTEAFFGQGTRLTVV.

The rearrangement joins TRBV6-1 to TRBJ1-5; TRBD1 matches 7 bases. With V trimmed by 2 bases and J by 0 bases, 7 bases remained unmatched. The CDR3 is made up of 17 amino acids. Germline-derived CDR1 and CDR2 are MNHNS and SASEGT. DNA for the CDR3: TGTGCCAGCAGTGAACAGAGGGCAGGGGGTAGCAATCAGCCCCAGCATTTT. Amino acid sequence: CASSEQRAGGSNQPQHF.

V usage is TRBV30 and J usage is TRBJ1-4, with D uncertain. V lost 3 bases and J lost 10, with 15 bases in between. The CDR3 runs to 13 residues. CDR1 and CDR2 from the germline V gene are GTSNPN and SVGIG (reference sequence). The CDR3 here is CAWSRDTLGKLFF. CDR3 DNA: TGTGCCTGGAGCCGAGATACGTTGGGAAAACTGTTTTTT.

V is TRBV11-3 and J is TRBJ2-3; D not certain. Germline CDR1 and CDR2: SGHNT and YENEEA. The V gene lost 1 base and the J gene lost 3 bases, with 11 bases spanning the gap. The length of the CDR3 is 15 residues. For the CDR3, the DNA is TGTGCCAGCAGCTTAGCCGGAATCGGGACAGATACGCAGTATTTT. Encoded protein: CASSLAGIGTDTQYF.

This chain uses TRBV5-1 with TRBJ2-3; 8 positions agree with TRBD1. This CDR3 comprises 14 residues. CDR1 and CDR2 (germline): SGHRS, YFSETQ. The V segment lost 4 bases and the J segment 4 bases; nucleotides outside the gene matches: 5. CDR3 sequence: CASSADRGSDTQYF. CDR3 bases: TGCGCCAGCAGCGCCGACAGGGGCTCAGATACGCAGTATTTT.